This T cell receptor beta chain came from a study of OX40 agonist ivuxolimab in advanced cancers. Study details: The study reported partial responses in three patients: one hepatocellular carcinoma, two cutaneous melanoma.

The table came from immunoSEQ multiplex PCR; TCRdb's copy has only in-frame clones and leaves some out. The profile shows approximately 37,000 clones, around 74% of them singletons. This TCR was recovered from an adult with an advanced solid tumor such as melanoma, head and neck, liver or kidney cancer. This material consisted of CD4+ or CD8+ T cells sorted from blood, taken in a trial of the OX40 agonist ivuxolimab.

The DNA for the CDR3 is TGTGCCAGCAGCGATTCTAGACACAGACAGCCCCAGCATTTT. This sequence encodes CASSDSRHRQPQHF. The V call is TRBV21-1, the J call TRBJ1-5. TRBV21-1 is tagged as a pseudogene. The CDR3 has 14 residues.